This TCR beta chain was recovered during a study of T cell responses to AZD1222 COVID-19 vaccine. The study, taken as a whole, reports: Spike-spanning, vaccine-associated CD4 TCRs were dominant at 160-218 and 743-854.

As to this clone: The antigen remains unidentified.

Sequencing was performed with immunoSEQ multiplex PCR; in TCRdb, only in-frame clones are kept and a portion is missing. The repertoire has about 120,000 clones, around 85% of them found once; the top ten carry 2.4%. The germline CDR1 and CDR2 sequences are MDHEN and SYDVKM. The V segment lost 5 bases and the J segment 7 bases; nucleotides outside the gene matches: 9. This CDR3 region has 15 residues. The TCR was taken from an adult in good health. V gene TRBV28 combines with J gene TRBJ2-1; 9 bases line up with TRBD1. The starting material was peripheral blood, obtained on day 0 of AZD1222 vaccination. The DNA for the CDR3 is TGTGCCAGCAGTCCCGCGACAGGGGGGTCGAATGAGCAGTTCTTC. Its translation: CASSPATGGSNEQFF.